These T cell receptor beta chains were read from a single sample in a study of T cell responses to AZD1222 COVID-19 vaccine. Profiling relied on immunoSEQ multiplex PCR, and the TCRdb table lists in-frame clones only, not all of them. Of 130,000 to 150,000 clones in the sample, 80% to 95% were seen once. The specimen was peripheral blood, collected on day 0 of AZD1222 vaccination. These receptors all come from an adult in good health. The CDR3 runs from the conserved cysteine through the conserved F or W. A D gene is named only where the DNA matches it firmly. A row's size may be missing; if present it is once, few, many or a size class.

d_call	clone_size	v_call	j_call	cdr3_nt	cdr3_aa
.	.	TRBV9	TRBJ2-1	TGTGCCAGCAGCGCAGGGTCCCCCGTGGGAAACGAGCAGTTCTTC	CASSAGSPVGNEQFF
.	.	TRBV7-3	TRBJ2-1	TGTGCCAGCAGCTTAACCTACCGAGGGGCGGGAAGGTACAATGAGCAGTTCTTC	CASSLTYRGAGRYNEQFF
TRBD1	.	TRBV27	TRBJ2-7	TGTGCCAGCAGTTACGACAGGGCCTACGAGCAGTACTTC	CASSYDRAYEQYF
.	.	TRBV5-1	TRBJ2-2	TGCGCCAGCAGCTTCAGACAGGTCAGGACCGGGGAGCTGTTTTTT	CASSFRQVRTGELFF
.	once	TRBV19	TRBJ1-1	TGTGCCAGTAGTACAACCGGGGGAGGAGGGTATGAAGCTTTCTTT	CASSTTGGGGYEAFF
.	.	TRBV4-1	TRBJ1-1	TGCGCCAGCAGCCTGCAGCAGGAGAACACTGAAGCTTTCTTT	CASSLQQENTEAFF
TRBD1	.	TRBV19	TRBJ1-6	TGTGCCAGTAGTGACCGGACAGGGTATAATTCACCCCTCCACTTT	CASSDRTGYNSPLHF
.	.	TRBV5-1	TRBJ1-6	TGCGCCAGCAGCGTACCAGGGTCCGGCGGGAATTCACCCCTCCACTTT	CASSVPGSGGNSPLHF
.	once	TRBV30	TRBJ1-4	TGTGCCTGGAGTGTACGGTCTAATGAAAAACTGTTTTTT	CAWSVRSNEKLFF
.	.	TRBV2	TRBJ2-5	TGTGCCAGCAGTGAAGCGCTTCGGAGGTCCGTCGGTGAGACCCAGTACTTC	CASSEALRRSVGETQYF
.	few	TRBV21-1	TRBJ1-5	TGTGCCAGCAGCCCCGGGGTGTATAGCAATCAGCCCCAGCATTTT	CASSPGVYSNQPQHF
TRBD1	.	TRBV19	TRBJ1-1	TGTGCCAGTTCGGACAGGGGGCGCGGGAACACTGAAGCTTTCTTT	CASSDRGRGNTEAFF
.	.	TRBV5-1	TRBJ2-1	TGCGCCAGCAGCGGGAAGAGTAGCGGCAGCTCCTACAATGAGCAGTTCTTC	CASSGKSSGSSYNEQFF
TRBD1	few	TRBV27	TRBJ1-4	TGTGCCATCCCCGGGGGACAGGGGACCGAAAAACTGTTTTTT	CAIPGGQGTEKLFF
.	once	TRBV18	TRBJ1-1	TGTGCCAGCTCGGATTATCAGGTCAAGAGCGCTGAAGCTTTCTTT	CASSDYQVKSAEAFF
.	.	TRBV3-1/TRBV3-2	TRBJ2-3	TGTGCCAGCAGCCATTTAAGGGGCGCAGATGATAAAGATACGCAGTATTTT	CASSHLRGADDKDTQYF
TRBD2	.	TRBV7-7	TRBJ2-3	TGTGCTAGCAGCTTAGTGCCTAGCGGGAGAGAGGGGCTCACAGATACGCAGTATTTT	CASSLVPSGREGLTDTQYF
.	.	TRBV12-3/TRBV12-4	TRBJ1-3	TGTGCCAGCAGTTTCAGTGCTGGAAACACCATATATTTT	CASSFSAGNTIYF
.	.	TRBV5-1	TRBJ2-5	TGCGCCAGCAGCTACACGACATCGCAAGAGACCCAGTACTTC	CASSYTTSQETQYF
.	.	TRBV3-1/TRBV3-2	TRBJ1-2	TGTGCCAGCAGCACACACGACAGGTTACCGCTCTATGGCTACACCTTC	CASSTHDRLPLYGYTF
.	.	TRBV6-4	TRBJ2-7	TGTGCCAGCAGCCTGGGACCGGGCTCAAGAGAGCAGTACTTC	CASSLGPGSREQYF
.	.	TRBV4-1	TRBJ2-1	TGCGCCAGCAGCCAACGCACACTTCTGTCGGAAAATGAGCAGTTCTTC	CASSQRTLLSENEQFF
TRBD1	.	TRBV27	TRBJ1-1	TGTGCCAGCAGAGTACAGGGGGCGAGCACTGAAGCTTTCTTT	CASRVQGASTEAFF
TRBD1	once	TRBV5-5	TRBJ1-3	TGTGCCAGCAGCTTCAGACAGGGTTATGGAAACACCATATATTTT	CASSFRQGYGNTIYF
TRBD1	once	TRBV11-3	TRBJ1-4	TGTGCCAGCAGCTTTCGACAGGGTGGGACTAATGAAAAACTGTTTTTT	CASSFRQGGTNEKLFF
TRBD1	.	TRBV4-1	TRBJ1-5	TGCGCCAGCAGCCAGGGACAGGGCGTAGGTCAGCCCCAGCATTTT	CASSQGQGVGQPQHF
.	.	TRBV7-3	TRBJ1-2	TGTGCCAGCAGCTTGAGAGGGGGAACTATGGGCTACACCTTC	CASSLRGGTMGYTF
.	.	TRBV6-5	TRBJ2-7	TGTGCCAGCAGTCCCAGGGAAGGCTACGAGCAGTACTTC	CASSPREGYEQYF
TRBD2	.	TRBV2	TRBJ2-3	TGTGCCAGCAGACTAGCGGGAGATACGCAGTATTTT	CASRLAGDTQYF
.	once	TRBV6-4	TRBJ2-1	TGTGCCAGCAGTGACTCCGCCCGTAGCTCCTACAATGAGCAGTTCTTC	CASSDSARSSYNEQFF
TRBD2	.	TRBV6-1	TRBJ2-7	TGTGCCAGCAGTGAAAGATATTGGCGGGAGGGCCTCGAGCAGTACTTC	CASSERYWREGLEQYF
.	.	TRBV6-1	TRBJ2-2	TGTGCCAGCAGTGAAGGTCACTCCGCGACGGGGGAGCTGTTTTTT	CASSEGHSATGELFF
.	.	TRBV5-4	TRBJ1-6	TGTGCCAGCAGCTTCCAGGGGAGTTCACCCCTCCACTTT	CASSFQGSSPLHF
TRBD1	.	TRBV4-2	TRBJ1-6	TGTGCCAGCAGCCTAGCCCCGGGACAGGGATATTCACCCCTCCACTTT	CASSLAPGQGYSPLHF
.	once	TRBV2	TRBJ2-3	TGTGCCAGCAGTGAAGGTCTTAATACGCAGTATTTT	CASSEGLNTQYF
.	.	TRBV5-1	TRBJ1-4	TGCGCCAGCAGCCCCCGCGGAGCAACTAATGAAAAACTGTTTTTT	CASSPRGATNEKLFF
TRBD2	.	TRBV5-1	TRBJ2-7	TGCGCCAGCAGCTTGGCGTCGACTAGCGGGAGGCTCGAGCAGTACTTC	CASSLASTSGRLEQYF
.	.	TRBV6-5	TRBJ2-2	TGTGCCAGCTGGAAGGCAGGGGCCACCGGGGAGCTGTTTTTT	CASWKAGATGELFF
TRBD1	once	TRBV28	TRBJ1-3	TGTGCCAGCAGTTTTAGTGGACAGGTATCTCCCGGAGCGGGAAACACCATATATTTT	CASSFSGQVSPGAGNTIYF
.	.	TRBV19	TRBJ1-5	TGTGCCAGTAGTATCGTATTGTGGGGGGTTTCTAGCGATCAGCCCCAGCATTTT	CASSIVLWGVSSDQPQHF
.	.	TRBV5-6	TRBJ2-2	TGTGCCAGCAGCTACACTAGCGGGGAGCTGTTTTTT	CASSYTSGELFF
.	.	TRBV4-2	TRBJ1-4	TGTGCCAGCAGCCTTGTTCGGGAAAAACTGTTTTTT	CASSLVREKLFF